This passage covers 25 T cell receptor beta chains from one sample sequenced in a study of T cell responses to AZD1222 COVID-19 vaccine. Sequencing was performed with immunoSEQ multiplex PCR; in TCRdb, only in-frame clones are kept and a portion is missing. There are 210,000 or so clones in the sample; roughly 94% occur only once, and over 1.5% lies in the top ten. The sequences come from peripheral blood, collected 28 days after the second dose of the MenACWY control vaccine. These receptors all stem from an adult who received the MenACWY meningococcal vaccine as a control.

Only one count was recorded for this clone. The V gene is TRBV28, the J gene TRBJ2-3; TRBD2 agrees at 12 bases. The germline gives CDR1 MDHEN, CDR2 SYDVKM. The CDR3 spans 15 residues. V trimming: 5 bases; J trimming: 2 bases; junction bases outside the gene matches: 2. The CDR3 sequence is CASSRLAGVTDTQYF. The CDR3 nucleotides are TGTGCCAGCAGTCGACTAGCGGGGGTCACAGATACGCAGTATTTT.

The rearrangement uses TRBV15 and TRBJ2-1; TRBD1 might be the D (5 bases). V shed 5 bases and J shed 4 bases, with 18 bases lying between them. The CDR3 loop spans 16 amino acids. The germline V gene has CDR1 LNHNV and CDR2 YYDKDF (reference sequence). The CDR3 reads CATSSLALTEYNEQFF. The CDR3 nucleotides are TGTGCCACCAGCTCACTTGCCCTGACAGAATACAATGAGCAGTTCTTC.

V gene TRBV28 combines with J gene TRBJ2-1, with 8 nucleotides matching TRBD2. Germline V gives CDR1 MDHEN, CDR2 SYDVKM. The ends lost 3 bases at V and 11 bases at J; junction bases unmatched: 12. This CDR3 comprises 15 residues. The CDR3: CASSFEGGQREKQFF. The CDR3, as DNA: TGTGCCAGCAGTTTCGAAGGGGGGCAGCGGGAGAAGCAGTTCTTC.

The chain uses TRBV2 and TRBJ1-6, with a weak D call TRBD1 (5 bases). The CDR3 loop spans 13 amino acids. The V gene lost 4 bases and the J gene lost 7 bases, with 8 bases spanning the gap. Germline loops: CDR1 SNHLY, CDR2 FYNNEI. The CDR3 region is CASSGDGNSPLHF. Here the CDR3 DNA reads TGTGCCAGCAGTGGGGACGGAAATTCACCCCTCCACTTT. Complete variable domain (other parts from reference TRBV2 and TRBJ1-6): EPEVTQTPSHQVTQMGQEVILRCVPISNHLYFYWYRQILGQKVEFLVSFYNNEISEKSEIFDDQFSVERPDGSNFTLKIRSTKLEDSAMYFCASSGDGNSPLHFGNGTRLTVT.

This sequence joins TRBV28 and TRBJ2-3; 8 bases are a match to TRBD2. Germline V gene sequence: CDR1 MDHEN, CDR2 SYDVKM. Unmatched junction bases numbered 4, after V lost 3 bases and J lost 2 bases. This CDR3 region has 15 residues. This chain's CDR3 is CASSFVLADTDTQYF. The CDR3 DNA is TGTGCCAGCAGTTTTGTACTAGCGGACACAGATACGCAGTATTTT.

As regards this clone: The conserved phenylalanine or tryptophan is not found at the CDR3 terminus, so this likely reflects a read error. It is unclear where the CDR3 begins or ends on the DNA, so no DNA is shown, and the CDR3 is as TCRdb lists it. The V call is TRBV30, the J call TRBJ2-7; TRBD2 is the table's D call, not checked against the DNA. From germline, CDR1 is GTSNPN and CDR2 SVGIG (reference sequence). The CDR3 adds up to 13 amino acids, both ends counted. The CDR3 spells CAWSDGLAQPFRY.

The V call is TRBV12-3 or TRBV12-4, the J call TRBJ2-2, with D possibly TRBD1 on 6 matching bases. The CDR3 has 12 amino acids. Trimming left V 5 bases short and J 8 bases short, with 9 bases between. CDR3 loop: CASSRTVGELFF. For the CDR3, the DNA is TGTGCCAGCAGTCGGACAGTGGGGGAGCTGTTTTTT.

The CDR3 nucleotides read TGTGCCAGCAGTTTTGGGCGACAGGGTTCACCCCTCCACTTT. Translating gives CASSFGRQGSPLHF. J is TRBJ1-6 and V is TRBV27; 7 positions agree with TRBD1. The V gene's germline CDR1 is MNHEY and CDR2 SMNVEV (reference sequence). CDR3 length: 14 residues. V was clipped by 3 bases and J by 9 bases; unmatched bases: 5.

The chain uses TRBV11-2 and TRBJ1-1; 9 bases fit TRBD1. The germline V gene encodes CDR1 SGHAT and CDR2 FQNNGV. The trim removed 1 base at V and 9 bases at J, leaving 21 bases unmatched. The CDR3 runs 19 residues. The CDR3 reads CASSLGPLWVTGGGFQAFF. The CDR3 coding sequence is TGTGCCAGCAGCTTAGGTCCTTTGTGGGTGACAGGGGGAGGTTTTCAAGCTTTCTTT.

The V and J genes are TRBV7-3 and TRBJ2-2; maybe TRBD2 (6 bases). The CDR3 is 15 amino acids. Per germline, CDR1 SGHTA and CDR2 FQGTGA. Deletions cut 7 bases from V and 5 bases from J, with 17 bases between. CDR3 bases: TGTGCCAGCAACCAACCGGGGGTAGGGACCGGGGAGCTGTTTTTT. It codes for CASNQPGVGTGELFF.

The chain combines TRBV29-1 with TRBJ2-1; TRBD2 matches 11 bases. The germline V gene encodes CDR1 SQVTM and CDR2 ANQGSEA. CDR3 size: 14 residues. J lost 6 bases, V lost 7 bases, and 8 bases had no gene match. CDR3 DNA sequence: TGCAGCGCTGGGACTAGCGGCCAATCCAATGAGCAGTTCTTC. This encodes CSAGTSGQSNEQFF.

V is TRBV10-3 and J is TRBJ1-5, with D possibly being TRBD1 (6 bases). Per germline, CDR1 ENHRY and CDR2 SYGVKD. The CDR3 covers 17 residues. Trimming removed 2 bases at V and 3 bases at J, with 17 bases between. The CDR3 region has the DNA TGTGCCATCAGTGAGAGGGGGGTCCCCGGACCCAATCAGCCCCAGCATTTT. It is translated as CAISERGVPGPNQPQHF.

The J gene is TRBJ1-2, the V gene TRBV29-1; maybe TRBD1 (5 bases). Germline assignment: CDR1 SQVTM and CDR2 ANQGSEA. The V gene lost 6 bases and the J gene lost 0 bases, with 17 bases spanning the gap. The CDR3 has 15 residues. CDR3 nucleotides: TGCAGCGTGGGTTTCCAGGGTAGTTCTAACTATGGCTACACCTTC. It encodes CSVGFQGSSNYGYTF.

The CDR3 here is CASTRQGGTGYTF. The CDR3 DNA reads as TGTGCCAGCACTCGACAAGGGGGGACTGGCTACACCTTC. J is TRBJ1-2 and V is TRBV6-5; TRBD1 might be the D (6 bases). Germline lookup yields CDR1 MNHEY and CDR2 SVGAGI. The V gene lost 7 bases and the J gene lost 7 bases, with 16 bases spanning the gap. This CDR3 spans 13 amino acids.

The chain has TRBV7-3 and TRBJ2-1, with D unresolved. The CDR3 covers 13 residues. Germline V gene sequence: CDR1 SGHTA, CDR2 FQGTGA. V was shortened by 2 bases and J by 9 bases, with 11 bases between the two germline ends. The CDR3 loop reads CASSLGVPGEQFF. The CDR3 nucleotides read TGTGCCAGCAGCTTAGGAGTCCCGGGTGAGCAGTTCTTC.

The chain recombines TRBV12-3 or TRBV12-4 with TRBJ1-2; D perhaps matches TRBD1 (5 bases). This CDR3 contains 11 residues. V was shortened by 8 bases and J by 8 bases, with 12 bases between the two germline ends. CDR3 region: CASVGVWGYTF. The CDR3 DNA reads as TGTGCCAGCGTAGGGGTCTGGGGCTACACCTTC.

The J gene is TRBJ2-3, the V gene TRBV25-1; 7 nucleotides agree with TRBD1. The V gene end was trimmed by 1 base and the J gene end by 4 bases; junction bases not matched to a gene: 5. From germline, CDR1 is MGHDK and CDR2 SYGVNS. This CDR3 has 15 residues. As DNA, the CDR3 is TGTGCCAGCAGTGAATTCCAGGGGGACCCAGATACGCAGTATTTT. This encodes CASSEFQGDPDTQYF.

The J gene is TRBJ2-1, the V gene TRBV4-2, with a weak D call TRBD2 (5 bases). With 0 bases removed from V and 3 bases from J, the gap between germline ends came to 6 bases. From germline, CDR1 is LGHNA and CDR2 YNFKEQ. CDR3 length: 14 residues. In nucleotides, the CDR3 is TGTGCCAGCAGCCAAGATGGACTCTACAATGAGCAGTTCTTC. Its protein product is CASSQDGLYNEQFF.

The V gene is TRBV5-6, the J gene TRBJ1-4; D may be TRBD1 (6 bases). Germline values: CDR1 SGHDT, CDR2 YYEEEE. Trimming left V 5 bases short and J 0 bases short, with 14 bases between. The CDR3 extends over 16 amino acids. CDR3 residues: CASSYTGMSTNEKLFF. CDR3 bases: TGTGCCAGCAGTTATACAGGGATGTCAACTAATGAAAAACTGTTTTTT. Full variable domain (remainder filled in from reference TRBV5-6 and TRBJ1-4): DAGVTQSPTHLIKTRGQQVTLRCSPKSGHDTVSWYQQALGQGPQFIFQYYEEEERQRGNFPDRFSGHQFPNYSSELNVNALLLGDSALYLCASSYTGMSTNEKLFFGSGTQLSVL.

The V and J genes are TRBV30 and TRBJ1-1; 7 bases align to TRBD1. This CDR3 has 12 residues. Germline CDR1 is GTSNPN and CDR2 is SVGIG (reference sequence). Germline trimming cut 6 bases from V and 6 bases from J; bases unmatched to any gene: 7. This chain's CDR3 is CACRQGLAEAFF. The CDR3 DNA is TGTGCCTGCAGACAGGGACTCGCTGAAGCTTTCTTT.

The rearrangement links TRBV11-2 to TRBJ2-1; 9 bases match TRBD2. Germline values: CDR1 SGHAT, CDR2 FQNNGV. Trimming at V came to 2 bases and at J to 2 bases, leaving 1 base not matched to a gene. The CDR3 runs 15 residues. For the CDR3, the DNA is TGTGCCAGCAGCTTACTAGCGGGGACCTACAATGAGCAGTTCTTC. It encodes CASSLLAGTYNEQFF.

This clone was seen once. The CDR3 DNA reads as TGTGCCAGCAGCTTTGATCGACAGGATCGAGGGGAAAAACTGTTTTTT. This codes for CASSFDRQDRGEKLFF. This sequence joins TRBV7-2 and TRBJ1-4, with D tentatively TRBD1 (6 bases). The CDR3 totals 16 residues. CDR1 SGHTA and CDR2 FQGNSA come from the germline V gene. Trimming took 3 bases from V and 8 from J, leaving 19 bases between them.

This chain joins TRBV7-6 and TRBJ2-5, with D possibly TRBD2 on 5 matching bases. The CDR3 totals 15 residues. In germline, CDR1 is SGHVS, CDR2 FNYEAQ. Between the trimmed V and J ends, which lost 5 bases and 2 bases, there was a span of 15 bases. The CDR3 sequence is CASSRGSMVQETQYF. The DNA for the CDR3 is TGTGCCAGCAGCCGAGGGTCGATGGTTCAAGAGACCCAGTACTTC.

V is TRBV6-5 and J is TRBJ1-1; 7 bases match TRBD1. From germline, CDR1 is MNHEY and CDR2 SVGAGI. The CDR3 has 15 residues. The V segment lost 0 bases and the J segment 1 base; nucleotides outside the gene matches: 2. Written as DNA, the CDR3 is TGTGCCAGCAGTTACTCGGGACAGCCGAACACTGAAGCTTTCTTT. Its protein is CASSYSGQPNTEAFF.

The chain employs TRBV4-3 and TRBJ1-1, with TRBD1 matching 9 bases. The CDR3 is made up of 14 amino acids. V was clipped by 4 bases and J by 5 bases; unmatched bases: 5. Germline values: CDR1 LGHNA, CDR2 YSLEER. CDR3 DNA: TGCGCCAGCAGCCTAGGGACAGGGTTAACTGAAGCTTTCTTT. Its translation is CASSLGTGLTEAFF.